These T cell receptor beta chains were read from a single sample in a study of blood T cells in healthy people across ages. TCRdb reprocessed the 5' RACE reads via MiXCR and lists one record per CDR3 protein. The sample has hundreds of thousands of distinct CDR3 sequences; more than 55% are singletons. Source material: blood. The receptors were gathered from a man aged 35 to 55 in good health. CDR3s include the opening cysteine and the closing phenylalanine or tryptophan. A D gene is named only where the DNA matches it firmly. Clone sizes are given selectively: once, few, many, or a class where the clone is expanded.

TRBJ2-4,NA,TRBD2,TRBV28,14,TGTGCCAGCACCCCGGGGGGATTCAAAAACATTCAGTACTTC,CASTPGGFKNIQYF
TRBJ2-5,NA,TRBD2,TRBV6-6,17,TGTGCCAGCAGTCCCCGGGGGACTACAAAAGTCCAAGAGACCCAGTACTTC,CASSPRGTTKVQETQYF
TRBJ1-2,NA,TRBD1,TRBV5-5,14,TGTGCCAGCAGCTCACCGGGACAGCTTACTGGCTACACCTTC,CASSSPGQLTGYTF
TRBJ1-2,NA,TRBD1,TRBV25-1,14,TGTGCCAGCAGTGAGCCGGGACAGCACTATGGCTACACCTTC,CASSEPGQHYGYTF
TRBJ2-2,NA,NA,TRBV5-1,17,TGCGCCAGCAGCTCCTATGGGCCCCAGGGGGGCACCGGGGAGCTGTTTTTT,CASSSYGPQGGTGELFF
TRBJ1-2,NA,TRBD1,TRBV6-5,18,TGTGCCAGCAGTTACACTAGTCAGGGGGCGAATTATCGGCGCGGCTACACCTTC,CASSYTSQGANYRRGYTF
TRBJ1-3,NA,NA,TRBV7-2,17,TGTGCCAGCAGCTTAGAAGGGGTGGGGGCCGCTGGAAACACCATATATTTT,CASSLEGVGAAGNTIYF
TRBJ2-5,few,NA,TRBV9,14,TGTGCCAGCAGCGCCGGGACCTATCAAGAGACCCAGTACTTC,CASSAGTYQETQYF
TRBJ2-7,once,TRBD1,TRBV20-1,15,TGCAGTGCTAGAGGCCGGACAGGGGGTTTGTACGAGCAGTACTTC,CSARGRTGGLYEQYF
TRBJ2-4,few,NA,TRBV20-1,15,TGCAGTGCTATATGGGCCGGAATAGCCAAAAACATTCAGTACTTC,CSAIWAGIAKNIQYF
TRBJ2-6,NA,NA,TRBV29-1,14,TGCAGCGTTAAGACTTTTTCCGGGGCCAACGTCCCGACTTTC,CSVKTFSGANVPTF
TRBJ2-5,NA,NA,TRBV3-1,19,TGTGCCAGCAGCCAAGATCATTTTAGGGTCCGCGCAGCGGGAGAGACCCAGTACTTC,CASSQDHFRVRAAGETQYF
TRBJ1-5,NA,NA,TRBV27,15,TGTGCCAGCAGTAGTGATGCTATAAGCAATCAGCCCCAGCATTTT,CASSSDAISNQPQHF
TRBJ2-7,NA,NA,TRBV5-1,14,TGCGCCAGCAGCTCCGGGACGTCAACCTACGAGCAGTACTTC,CASSSGTSTYEQYF
TRBJ2-7,NA,NA,TRBV2,16,TGTGCCAGTGACCCTTCGGGCGTTCAATCCTACAATGAGCAGTACTTC,CASDPSGVQSYNEQYF
TRBJ2-1,NA,TRBD1,TRBV6-2/TRBV6-3,13,TGTGCCAGCAGGGGGACAGGGGGAAGGGAGCAGTTCTTC,CASRGTGGREQFF
TRBJ1-6,NA,NA,TRBV4-2,17,TGTGCCAGCAGCCAAGAACCCCGGACCTCCTATAATTCACCCCTCCACTTT,CASSQEPRTSYNSPLHF
TRBJ2-5,NA,NA,TRBV20-1,13,TGCAGTGTTAACCCTCAAGGTTCGGGGACCCAGTACTTC,CSVNPQGSGTQYF
TRBJ2-5,NA,TRBD1,TRBV7-2,18,TGTGCCAGCAGCTTACATCCCGCGGCGGACAGGGGGCGTGAGACCCAGTACTTC,CASSLHPAADRGRETQYF
TRBJ1-4,NA,TRBD1,TRBV20-1,14,TGCAGTGCTCCAACGACAGGGGTTGGTGAAAAACTGTTTTTT,CSAPTTGVGEKLFF
TRBJ2-1,NA,NA,TRBV12-3/TRBV12-4,15,TGTGCCACCAAGCGGGCTTCGAGGAATACCAATGAGCAGTTCTTC,CATKRASRNTNEQFF
TRBJ1-2,NA,TRBD1,TRBV7-3,15,TGTGCCAGCAGCCCCGAAGGGACAGTTCCCGGAGGCTACACCTTC,CASSPEGTVPGGYTF
TRBJ2-7,once,TRBD2,TRBV3-1,18,TGTGCCAGCAGCCGTCCCCCGGGACTAGCGGGAGCCTACAATGAGCAGTACTTC,CASSRPPGLAGAYNEQYF
TRBJ1-1,NA,TRBD1,TRBV9,14,TGTGCCAGCAGCATCGACAGGGGGAACACTGAAGCTTTCTTT,CASSIDRGNTEAFF
TRBJ2-5,NA,NA,TRBV25-1,15,TGTGCCAGCAGTGGAGAGGGGCTTCCTCAAGAGACCCAGTACTTC,CASSGEGLPQETQYF
TRBJ2-1,NA,NA,TRBV2,15,TGTGCCAGCAGTGAAGGTCAGGTCCGTTACAATGAGCAGTTCTTC,CASSEGQVRYNEQFF
TRBJ2-1,few,TRBD1,TRBV20-1,15,TGCAGTGCGCCTAGACAGGGGTGGACCTACAATGAGCAGTTCTTC,CSAPRQGWTYNEQFF
TRBJ2-1,few,NA,TRBV29-1,14,TGCAGCGCTGGCGCAGGGAGCTCCTACAATGAGCAGTTCTTC,CSAGAGSSYNEQFF
TRBJ2-7,once,TRBD2,TRBV15,18,TGTGCCACCAGCTCACGCAGCGGACTAGCGGGCACGTCCTACGAGCAGTACTTC,CATSSRSGLAGTSYEQYF
TRBJ2-5,many,NA,TRBV27,13,TGTGCCAGCAGTTTTTCGGGGTCGGAGACCCAGTACTTC,CASSFSGSETQYF
TRBJ2-2,NA,NA,TRBV24-1,16,TGTGCCACCAGTGACCCAACGAGGAGTCCCACCGGGGAGCTGTTTTTT,CATSDPTRSPTGELFF
TRBJ2-1,NA,TRBD1,TRBV20-1,13,TGCAGTGCTACCCGGGACAGGGTGGATGAGCAGTTCTTC,CSATRDRVDEQFF
TRBJ2-5,NA,TRBD1,TRBV27,14,TGTGCCAGCGCCGACAGGGAAGGGCAAGAGACCCAGTACTTC,CASADREGQETQYF
TRBJ2-3,NA,NA,TRBV4-3,12,TGCGCCAGCGGGCAGGCCACAGATACGCAGTATTTT,CASGQATDTQYF
TRBJ2-5,NA,TRBD1,TRBV18,14,TGTGCCAGCTCTACAGACAGGGGAACAGAGACCCAGTACTTC,CASSTDRGTETQYF
TRBJ2-5,NA,TRBD2,TRBV7-2,19,TGTGCCAGCAGCTTAGTACGGCTAGCGGGAGAGTGGGGCCAAGAGACCCAGTACTTC,CASSLVRLAGEWGQETQYF
TRBJ2-4,once,NA,TRBV5-1,15,TGCGCCAGCAGCCTGCAACTACTGGCCAAAAACATTCAGTACTTC,CASSLQLLAKNIQYF
TRBJ1-2,NA,TRBD1,TRBV9,15,TGTGCCAGCAGCGAGACCGGGACAGGTCCCTATGGCTACACCTTC,CASSETGTGPYGYTF
TRBJ2-3,NA,NA,TRBV6-5,14,TGTGCCGGCAGTTTGGCCCCGGCGGCAGATACGCAGTATTTT,CAGSLAPAADTQYF
TRBJ2-6,NA,NA,TRBV29-1,16,TGCAGCGTTGAAACGGACGTCGGCTCTGGGGCCAACGTCCTGACTTTC,CSVETDVGSGANVLTF
TRBJ1-5,few,NA,TRBV25-1,13,TGTGCCAGCAGTGGTTCAGGGTCCCAGCCCCAGCATTTT,CASSGSGSQPQHF
TRBJ1-1,NA,TRBD1,TRBV4-2,16,TGTGCCAGCAGCCAAGGGGGGACAGGGGCCCGCTCGGGGGCTTTCTTT,CASSQGGTGARSGAFF
TRBJ2-1,few,TRBD2,TRBV6-1,18,TGTGCCAGCAGTGAAGCTGGACTAGCGGGAGGTCTTTGGAATGAGCAGTTCTTC,CASSEAGLAGGLWNEQFF
TRBJ1-5,NA,TRBD1,TRBV6-2/TRBV6-3,17,TGTGCCAGCAGTTACGGCCTGGGACAGGGATCAGGTCAGCCCCAGCATTTT,CASSYGLGQGSGQPQHF
TRBJ1-2,NA,TRBD1,TRBV27,13,TGTGCCAGCAGTAAGGGGGCGGTACCTGGCTACACCTTC,CASSKGAVPGYTF
TRBJ1-2,NA,TRBD1,TRBV29-1,16,TGCAGCGTTGAGGGGGGCCGGGACAGGGGGAATTATGGCTACACCTTC,CSVEGGRDRGNYGYTF
TRBJ2-3,NA,NA,TRBV5-8,17,TGTGCCAGCAGCTTGGCTCGACAAGCGGCTAGCACAGATACGCAGTATTTT,CASSLARQAASTDTQYF
TRBJ1-2,few,NA,TRBV15,15,TGTGCCACCAGCAGAGATGTGCAGGCGTACTATGGCTACACCTTC,CATSRDVQAYYGYTF
TRBJ1-2,few,NA,TRBV5-1,15,TGCGCCAGCAGCTTAGGGACCGTTGCTAACTATGGCTACACCTTC,CASSLGTVANYGYTF
TRBJ2-5,NA,TRBD1,TRBV28,14,TGTGCCAGCAGTTTCCGGGGACAGCAAGAGACCCAGTACTTC,CASSFRGQQETQYF
TRBJ1-2,many,NA,TRBV7-9,14,TGTGCCAGCAGCTTAGGGAGTTTCGACTATGGCTACACCTTC,CASSLGSFDYGYTF
TRBJ1-4,few,TRBD1,TRBV20-1,15,TGCAGTGCTAGAGAGCCCGGGACAGGGAAAGGGAAACTGTTTTTT,CSAREPGTGKGKLFF